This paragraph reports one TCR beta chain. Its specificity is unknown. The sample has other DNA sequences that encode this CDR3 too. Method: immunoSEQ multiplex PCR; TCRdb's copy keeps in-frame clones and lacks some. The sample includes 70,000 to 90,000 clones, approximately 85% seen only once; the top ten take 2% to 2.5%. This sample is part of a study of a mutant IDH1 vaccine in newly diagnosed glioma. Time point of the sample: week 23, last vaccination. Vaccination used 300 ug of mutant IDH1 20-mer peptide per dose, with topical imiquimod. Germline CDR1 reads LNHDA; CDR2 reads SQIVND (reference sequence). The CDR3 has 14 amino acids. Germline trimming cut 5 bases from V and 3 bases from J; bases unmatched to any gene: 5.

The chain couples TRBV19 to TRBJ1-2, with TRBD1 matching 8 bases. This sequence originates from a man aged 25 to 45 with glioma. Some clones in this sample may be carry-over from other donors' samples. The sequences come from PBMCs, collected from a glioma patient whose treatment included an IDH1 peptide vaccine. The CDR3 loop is CASSPQTGDYGYTF. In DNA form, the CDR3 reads TGTGCCAGTAGTCCCCAGACAGGGGACTATGGCTACACCTTC.